These 21 T cell receptor beta chains were sequenced from one sample in a study of T cell repertoires in cytomegalovirus infection. Each CDR3 protein is one row after TCRdb ran MiXCR on the reads. The repertoire holds 250,000 to 300,000 distinct CDR3 sequences, with roughly 26% as singletons. Input material: PBMCs. The receptor set was obtained from a human donor in good health (CMV status not recorded). Some clones in this sample may be carry-over from other donors' samples.

CDR3 DNA: TGTGCCAGCAGCCACCTAGGGACAGCGAACACTGAAGCTTTCTTT. It codes for CASSHLGTANTEAFF. The gene calls are TRBV14 and TRBJ1-1; 7 bases map to TRBD1. Germline assignment: CDR1 SGHDN and CDR2 FVKESK. CDR3 length equals 15 residues. The V gene end was trimmed by 3 bases and the J gene end by 1 base; junction bases not matched to a gene: 5.

The chain carries TRBV27 and TRBJ2-3, with D possibly called TRBD1 or TRBD2 (5 bases each). The CDR3 consists of 15 residues. Germline V gene lookup returns CDR1 MNHEY and CDR2 SMNVEV (reference sequence). V dropped 2 bases and J dropped 8 bases, with 17 bases sitting between them. The CDR3 DNA reads TGTGCCAGCAGTTTAAGAGGGACGGGGTTCGGTACGCAGTATTTT. This sequence encodes CASSLRGTGFGTQYF.

This clonotype has a count of ten or more. In DNA form, the CDR3 reads TGTGCCAGCAGCTTAATAGAGACAGATACGCAGTATTTT. Translation gives CASSLIETDTQYF. This chain uses TRBV7-3 with TRBJ2-3; D is ambiguous. V lost 1 base, J lost 3 bases, and 5 bases lay in between. Germline CDR1 is SGHTA and CDR2 is FQGTGA. CDR3 length equals 13 residues.

This clonotype was counted between two and nine times. The chain has TRBV12-3 or TRBV12-4 and TRBJ1-4; tentative D call: TRBD1 (6 bases). This CDR3 has 14 amino acids. V lost 6 bases and J lost 3, with 11 bases in between. CDR3: CASSTGHANEKLFF. DNA for the CDR3: TGTGCCAGCAGCACGGGACATGCTAATGAAAAACTGTTTTTT.

This clonotype was recorded a few times. Written as DNA, the CDR3 is TGCAGTGCCAATGTGATGTCAGGGGTTTATAATTCACCCCTCCACTTT. Translated, it gives CSANVMSGVYNSPLHF. The rearrangement uses TRBV20-1 and TRBJ1-6, with D tentatively TRBD1 (6 bases). The length of the CDR3 is 16 residues. The germline V and J ends were trimmed by 6 bases and 4 bases, with 19 bases remaining between them. Germline lookup yields CDR1 DFQATT and CDR2 SNEGSKA (reference sequence).

There are a few counts of this clonotype. V usage is TRBV6-2 or TRBV6-3 and J usage is TRBJ1-5; D gene unclear. V shed 0 bases and J shed 0 bases, with 6 bases lying between them. CDR1 and CDR2 (germline): MNHEY, SVGEGT. The CDR3 runs 15 residues. CDR3 sequence (DNA): TGTGCCAGCAGTTACTCAGAACTTAGCAATCAGCCCCAGCATTTT. Translated: CASSYSELSNQPQHF.

This clonotype has only a few counts. This CDR3 reads CASSYGQGEGEAFF. DNA of the CDR3: TGTGCCAGCAGCTACGGACAGGGGGAGGGGGAAGCTTTCTTT. The chain carries TRBV5-6 and TRBJ1-1; 10 bases agree with TRBD1. Germline trimming cut 3 bases from V and 8 bases from J; bases unmatched to any gene: 7. Germline V lookup: CDR1 SGHDT, CDR2 YYEEEE. The CDR3 runs to 14 residues.

This clonotype was counted between two and nine times. The gene calls are TRBV20-1 and TRBJ2-7; 7 positions match TRBD1. With V trimmed by 5 bases and J by 3 bases, 7 bases remained unmatched. The CDR3 covers 13 residues. The germline gives CDR1 DFQATT, CDR2 SNEGSKA (reference sequence). CDR3 DNA: TGCAGTGCTTTCCGGGACAGAAGCTACGAGCAGTACTTC. Translating it yields CSAFRDRSYEQYF.

The V and J genes are TRBV28 and TRBJ1-4, with 9 positions matching TRBD1. The V and J ends lost 6 bases and 8 bases, in that order; junction bases with no gene match: 7. CDR1 MDHEN and CDR2 SYDVKM come from the germline V gene. This CDR3 contains 14 residues. The CDR3 coding sequence is TGTGCCAGCAGACCACAGGGGGCGCGAGAAAAACTGTTTTTT. Translated, it gives CASRPQGAREKLFF.

This clonotype was observed a handful of times. Here the CDR3 DNA reads TGCAGTGCTAGCCGGGACGCAGGCTACGAGCAGTACTTC. This sequence encodes CSASRDAGYEQYF. This chain links TRBV20-1 with TRBJ2-7; D could derive from TRBD1 or TRBD2 (5 bases each). Trimming shortened V by 3 bases and J by 3 bases, and 12 bases separated the two germline ends. CDR1 and CDR2 (germline): DFQATT, SNEGSKA (reference sequence). This CDR3 comprises 13 residues.

This chain connects TRBV5-1 to TRBJ1-6; a weak D match, TRBD1 (6 bases). Per the germline V gene, CDR1 is SGHRS and CDR2 is YFSETQ. V was clipped by 0 bases and J by 9 bases, with 10 bases between them. This CDR3 has 14 amino acids. The CDR3 loop reads CASSLGTEGSPLHF. In DNA, the CDR3 is TGCGCCAGCAGCTTGGGGACAGAAGGTTCACCCCTCCACTTT. Full variable domain (remainder filled in from reference TRBV5-1 and TRBJ1-6): KAGVTQTPRYLIKTRGQQVTLSCSPISGHRSVSWYQQTPGQGLQFLFEYFSETQRNKGNFPGRFSGRQFSNSRSEMNVSTLELGDSALYLCASSLGTEGSPLHFGNGTRLTVT.

This clonotype was counted many times. The V call is TRBV7-9, the J call TRBJ1-1, with no clear D. The CDR3 runs to 13 residues. Trimming pared 3 bases from V and 3 bases from J, leaving 8 bases between. Germline CDR1 SEHNR, CDR2 FQNEAQ (reference sequence). The CDR3 DNA reads as TGTGCCAGCAGCTTCGTGGGCGACACTGAAGCTTTCTTT. Translating gives CASSFVGDTEAFF.

The chain joins TRBV28 to TRBJ2-7; D could derive from TRBD1 or TRBD2 (5 bases each). This CDR3 has 12 residues. Per germline, CDR1 MDHEN and CDR2 SYDVKM. With 10 bases removed from V and 3 bases from J, the gap between germline ends came to 13 bases. The CDR3 here is CATGTPYYEQYF. The CDR3 nucleotides read TGTGCCACCGGGACGCCATACTACGAGCAGTACTTC.

The genes are TRBV6-4 and TRBJ1-6, with a possible D match to TRBD1 (6 bases). The CDR3 is 15 residues long. V lost 6 bases, J lost 4 bases, and 13 bases lay in between. Germline V gene data show CDR1 as MRHNA and CDR2 as SNTAGT. The CDR3 is CASSAGESYNSPLHF. CDR3 DNA: TGTGCCAGCAGCGCAGGGGAATCTTATAATTCACCCCTCCACTTT.

This chain connects TRBV7-2 to TRBJ1-2; D may be TRBD1 (6 bases). Germline V gene lookup returns CDR1 SGHTA and CDR2 FQGNSA. The germline V and J ends were trimmed by 1 base and 4 bases, with 13 bases remaining between them. The CDR3 runs to 15 residues. Here the CDR3 DNA reads TGTGCCAGCAGCTTAGGTCAGGGGCTTGGCTATGGCTACACCTTC. It encodes CASSLGQGLGYGYTF. The full variable domain, its missing parts supplied by reference TRBV7-2 and TRBJ1-2, is GAGVSQSPSNKVTEKGKDVELRCDPISGHTALYWYRQSLGQGLEFLIYFQGNSAPDKSGLPSDRFSAERTGGSVSTLTIQRTQQEDSAVYLCASSLGQGLGYGYTFGSGTRLTVV.

The chain recombines TRBV20-1 with TRBJ2-2; D possibly corresponds to TRBD2 (7 bases). There are 15 residues in the CDR3. Trimming shortened V by 1 base and J by 6 bases, and 15 bases separated the two germline ends. The germline gives CDR1 DFQATT, CDR2 SNEGSKA (reference sequence). This CDR3 is CSARVGGGPSGELFF. CDR3 in DNA: TGCAGTGCTAGAGTGGGGGGGGGGCCGTCCGGGGAGCTGTTTTTT.

In this sample, this clonotype turned up a few times. The chain is built from TRBV19 and TRBJ2-1; tentative D call: TRBD2 (5 bases). The V gene's germline CDR1 is LNHDA and CDR2 SQIVND (reference sequence). The CDR3 loop spans 14 amino acids. Between the trimmed V and J ends, which lost 10 bases and 0 bases, there was a span of 13 bases. The CDR3, as DNA: TGTGCCACCACGGACTTAAGCTCCTACAATGAGCAGTTCTTC. Translated: CATTDLSSYNEQFF.

V and J are TRBV5-6 and TRBJ1-1; D unclear. The CDR3 sequence is 14 residues long. V shed 2 bases and J shed 4 bases, with 12 bases lying between them. Looked up from germline, CDR1 is SGHDT and CDR2 is YYEEEE. CDR3 sequence (DNA): TGTGCCAGCAGCTTATGGGGTCCGGGCACTGAAGCTTTCTTT. Its protein product is CASSLWGPGTEAFF.

This clonotype was counted many times. The chain uses TRBV7-8 and TRBJ2-1; 13 bases are shared with TRBD2. V dropped 5 bases and J dropped 7; count of bases not matched to a gene: 11. CDR3 size: 17 residues. CDR1 is SGHVS, CDR2 FQNEAQ, per germline. CDR3: CASSPPLLAGGVNEQFF. DNA of the CDR3: TGTGCCAGCAGCCCACCCCTACTAGCGGGAGGGGTAAATGAGCAGTTCTTC.

V and J are TRBV10-3 and TRBJ1-5, with a tentative D call TRBD1 (6 bases). Germline CDR1 reads ENHRY; CDR2 reads SYGVKD. The CDR3 is 14 residues long. Trimming pared 3 bases from V and 10 bases from J, leaving 16 bases between. The CDR3 sequence: CAISDGTGQGPQHF. Here the CDR3 DNA reads TGTGCCATCAGTGACGGGACGGGACAAGGTCCCCAGCATTTT.

The chain links TRBV19 to TRBJ1-2; D is undetermined. There are 13 residues in the CDR3. V shed 5 bases and J shed 5 bases, with 12 bases lying between them. Per germline, CDR1 LNHDA and CDR2 SQIVND (reference sequence). The CDR3 region has the DNA TGTGCCAGTAGTGGAACGACGGGGTATGGCTACACCTTC. Translated: CASSGTTGYGYTF. The whole variable domain, remainder taken from reference TRBV19 and TRBJ1-2, is DGGITQSPKYLFRKEGQNVTLSCEQNLNHDAMYWYRQDPGQGLRLIYYSQIVNDFQKGDIAEGYSVSREKKESFPLTVTSAQKNPTAFYLCASSGTTGYGYTFGSGTRLTVV.